One T cell receptor (beta chain) is described in this entry. What it binds is unknown. This entry is derived from a study of cytomegalovirus exposure and HLA in healthy donors. Study conclusions and caveats: At a 0.05 false discovery rate, a later analysis found 16,951 TCR beta sequences to be associated with HLA alleles. Most of the TCR beta V segments (in an earlier analysis) were productive either about 87% or about 30% of the time. Immune exposure information comprised only CMV serostatus.

This PCR relied on a set of 60 Vbeta primers and 13 Jbeta primers. Sequencing was performed with immunoSEQ multiplex PCR; in TCRdb, only in-frame clones are kept and a portion is missing. The sample has 70,000 to 85,000 clones; about 68% are singletons. Germline CDR1 reads SGHAT; CDR2 reads FQDESV (reference sequence). The CDR3 length is 15 residues. V gave up 1 base and J gave up 0 bases, with 9 bases separating them. This chain uses TRBV11-1 with TRBJ1-1, with D possibly being TRBD1 (5 bases). This receptor was obtained from a man aged 40-49 years in good health and CMV-seropositive. Sequenced: PBMCs. In DNA form, the CDR3 reads TGTGCCAGCAGCTTAGTCGGGACTCTGAACACTGAAGCTTTCTTT. Residues: CASSLVGTLNTEAFF.